The clone carrying this T cell receptor beta chain was found a few times. This CDR3 comprises 12 residues. The germline CDR1 and CDR2 sequences are MNHEY and SMNVEV (reference sequence). V lost 6 bases, J lost 4 bases, and 9 bases lay in between. This sample is drawn from a study of blood T cell repertoires in COVID-19. Whole-study context: PBMCs, B-cell-depleted T cells, or T cells provided the cDNA or gDNA that made up the material.

The authors' processing: Nucleated cell counts were estimated from reference gene primer amplification. The repertoire was sequenced with immunoSEQ multiplex PCR; TCRdb's copy has only in-frame clones and lacks some. The V and J calls and clone size are taken from that table; D and trimming were inferred from the DNA. The table lists some 130,000 clones, approximately 80% of them singletons. The chain joins TRBV27 to TRBJ1-2; possibly TRBD1 for D (5 bases). The origin of this receptor is a middle-aged man with active or convalescent COVID-19. Sample: peripheral blood. CDR3 in DNA: TGTGCCAGCAGGTCAGGGTCCTATGGCTACACCTTC. It yields the protein CASRSGSYGYTF.